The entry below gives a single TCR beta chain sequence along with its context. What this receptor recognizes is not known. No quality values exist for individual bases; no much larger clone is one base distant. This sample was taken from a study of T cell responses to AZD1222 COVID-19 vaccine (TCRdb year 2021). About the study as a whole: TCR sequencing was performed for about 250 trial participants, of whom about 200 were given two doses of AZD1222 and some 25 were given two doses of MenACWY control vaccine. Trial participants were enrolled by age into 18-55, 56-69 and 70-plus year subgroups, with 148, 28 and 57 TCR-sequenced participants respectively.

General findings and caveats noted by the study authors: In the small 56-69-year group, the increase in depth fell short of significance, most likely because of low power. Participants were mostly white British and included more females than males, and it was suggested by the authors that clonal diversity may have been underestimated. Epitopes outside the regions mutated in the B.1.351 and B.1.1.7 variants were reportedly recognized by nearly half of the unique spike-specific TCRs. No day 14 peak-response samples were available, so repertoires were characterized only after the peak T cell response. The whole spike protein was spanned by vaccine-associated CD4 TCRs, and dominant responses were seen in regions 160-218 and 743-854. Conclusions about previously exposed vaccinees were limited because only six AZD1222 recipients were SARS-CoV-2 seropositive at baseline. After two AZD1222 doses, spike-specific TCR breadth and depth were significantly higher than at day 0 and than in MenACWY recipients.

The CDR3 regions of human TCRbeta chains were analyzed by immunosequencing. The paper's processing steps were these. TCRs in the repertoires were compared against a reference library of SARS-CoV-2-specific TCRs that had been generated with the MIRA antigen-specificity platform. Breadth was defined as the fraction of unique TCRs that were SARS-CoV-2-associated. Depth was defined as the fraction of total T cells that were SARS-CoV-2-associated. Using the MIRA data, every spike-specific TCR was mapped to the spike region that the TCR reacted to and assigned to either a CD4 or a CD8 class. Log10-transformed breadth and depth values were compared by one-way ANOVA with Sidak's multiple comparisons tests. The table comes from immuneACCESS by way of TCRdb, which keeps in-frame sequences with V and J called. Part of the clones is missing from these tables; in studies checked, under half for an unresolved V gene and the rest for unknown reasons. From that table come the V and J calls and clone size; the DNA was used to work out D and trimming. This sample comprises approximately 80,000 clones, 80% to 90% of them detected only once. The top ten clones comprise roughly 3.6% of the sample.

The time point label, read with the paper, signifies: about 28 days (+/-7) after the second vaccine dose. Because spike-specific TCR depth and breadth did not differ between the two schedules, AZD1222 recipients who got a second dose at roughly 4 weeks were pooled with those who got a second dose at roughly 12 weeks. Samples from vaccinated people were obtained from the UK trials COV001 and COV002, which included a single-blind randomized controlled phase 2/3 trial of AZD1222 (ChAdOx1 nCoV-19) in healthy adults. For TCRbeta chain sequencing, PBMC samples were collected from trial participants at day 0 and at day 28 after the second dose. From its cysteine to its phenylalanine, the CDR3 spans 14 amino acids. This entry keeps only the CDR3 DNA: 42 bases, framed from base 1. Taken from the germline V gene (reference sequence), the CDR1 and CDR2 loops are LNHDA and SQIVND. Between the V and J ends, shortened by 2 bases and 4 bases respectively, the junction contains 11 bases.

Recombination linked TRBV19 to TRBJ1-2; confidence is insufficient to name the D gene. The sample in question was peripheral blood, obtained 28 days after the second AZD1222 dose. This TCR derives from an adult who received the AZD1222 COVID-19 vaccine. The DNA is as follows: TGTGCCAGTAGTATAAACCCCAATATCTATGGCTACACCTTC. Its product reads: CASSINPNIYGYTF.